The T cell receptor (beta chain) under discussion was sequenced for a study of shared clonotypes between healthy human individuals. About the research overall: Donor composition was a couple of women and a few men, aged 18 to 49.

Here immunoSEQ multiplex PCR was the method, and the copy in TCRdb shows in-frame clones only, minus some. The sample lists 950,000 to 1,100,000 clones; 75% to 80% were seen once. This clone was detected a few times. The CDR3 has 13 residues. Germline-derived CDR1 and CDR2 are MNHNY and SVGAGI (reference sequence). V lost 10 bases and J 4 bases, leaving 16 bases between the germline ends. This TCR derives from a man between 18 and 29 years old in good health. Some clones in this sample may be carry-over from other donors' samples. What was sequenced was memory CD4+ T cells from PBMCs. As to subset: CD45RA-negative fraction. The gene calls are TRBV6-6 and TRBJ1-1; D is possibly TRBD1 (5 bases). CDR3 in DNA: TGTGCCATTTGTACGGGGGTAGGCACTGAAGCTTTCTTT. This encodes CAICTGVGTEAFF.